This TCR beta chain was captured in a study of T-cell memory formation after mild COVID-19. Across the study: Each donor largely had its own TCR clusters.

TCRdb analysed the 5' RACE reads with MiXCR anew, one entry per CDR3 protein. The sample holds more than 250,000 distinct CDR3 sequences; roughly 15% are singletons and the top ten take approximately 25%. General study findings and limits: Confirmation was lacking for SARS-CoV-2 specificity of second-wave clones that peaked on day 37. Among clones contracting day 15 to 85, CD4/CD8 was balanced, whereas later expanders leaned CD4+. CD4+ contracting clones lay mainly in CM and EM, CD8+ ones in EMRA.

Note on this clonotype: Its matching antigen is unknown.

The CDR3 has 14 amino acids. Trimming took 3 bases from V and 1 from J, leaving 10 bases between them. Germline V gene lookup returns CDR1 DFQATT and CDR2 SNEGSKA (reference sequence). This sequence originates from a man aged 18-30 years who had mild COVID-19 (a few samples of this study predate the infection). Cell type and time point are not known. Sequenced material: PBMCs or a T cell subset sorted from them (not recorded which). The rearrangement uses TRBV20-1 and TRBJ1-5; D gene uncertain. CDR3 sequence (DNA): TGCAGTGCTAGCCTAGGAGGAAGCAATCAGCCCCAGCATTTT. It yields the protein CSASLGGSNQPQHF.